What follows is one T cell receptor (beta chain) and its context. This clone showed up just a few times. What this receptor recognizes is not known. No per-base quality is available; no much larger clone lies one base away. CDR1 SGHRS and CDR2 YFSETQ were looked up in the germline V gene. The CDR3 runs 13 residues from the cysteine to the phenylalanine. The only DNA kept is the CDR3, 39 bases in frame from the first base. Trimming at the junction amounts to 0 bases on V and 7 bases on J, and the germline ends lie 10 bases apart. The data were taken from a study of control samples from healthy donors and cancer patients (dated by TCRdb to 2018 to 2020). The library was made by the immunoSEQ multiplex PCR assay. What TCRdb holds here is the immuneACCESS table cut down to in-frame rearrangements. Part of the clones is not present; checked against another copy, under half of the missing clones reflect an unresolved V gene, and the others are unexplained. The sample data list over 85,000 clones, and around 84% of these were observed just once. The ten most abundant clones make up over 30% of the sample.

This sequence was found in a man between 65 and 85 years old with lung cancer. The material sequenced was PBMCs. The sequence is built from TRBV5-1 and TRBJ1-1; the D gene lacks a confident call. The encoded CDR3 is CASSLAQPGEAFF. The DNA sequence reads TGCGCCAGCAGCTTGGCCCAGCCTGGTGAAGCTTTCTTT.